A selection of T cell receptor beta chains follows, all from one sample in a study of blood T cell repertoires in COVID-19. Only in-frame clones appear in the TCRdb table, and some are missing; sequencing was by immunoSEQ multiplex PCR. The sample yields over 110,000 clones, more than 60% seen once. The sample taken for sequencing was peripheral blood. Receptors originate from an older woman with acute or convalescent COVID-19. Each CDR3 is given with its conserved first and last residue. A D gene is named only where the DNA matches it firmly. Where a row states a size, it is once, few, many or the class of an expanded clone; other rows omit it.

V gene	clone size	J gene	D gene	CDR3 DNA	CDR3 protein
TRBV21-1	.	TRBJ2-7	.	TGTGCCAGCAGCCCGGTCCTAGCGCCGAGGGGCGAGCAGTACTTC	CASSPVLAPRGEQYF
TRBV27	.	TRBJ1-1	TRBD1	TGTGCCAGCAGGACAGGGGGTAGAAACACTGAAGCTTTCTTT	CASRTGGRNTEAFF
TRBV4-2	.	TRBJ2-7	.	TGTGCCAGCAGCCAAAGGGAGGTGGGAGTAAGAGAGCAGTACTTC	CASSQREVGVREQYF
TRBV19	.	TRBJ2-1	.	TGTGCCACTAAAAGCTCCTACAATGAGCAGTTCTTC	CATKSSYNEQFF
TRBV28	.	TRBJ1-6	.	TGTGCCAGCAGCCCTGCCCGGGGGGGTAATTCACCCCTCCACTTT	CASSPARGGNSPLHF
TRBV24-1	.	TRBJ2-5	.	TGTGCCACCAGTCCGGGTCCGGGGACCCAGTACTTC	CATSPGPGTQYF
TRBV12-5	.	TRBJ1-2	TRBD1	TGTGCTAGTGGTGGGACAGGGTCTGAGGGCTACACCTTC	CASGGTGSEGYTF
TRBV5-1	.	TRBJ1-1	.	TGCGCCAGCAGCCCCGGGGTGGGCGCTGAAGCTTTCTTT	CASSPGVGAEAFF
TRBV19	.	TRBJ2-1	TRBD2	TGTGCCAGTAGCACCCAGCGGGGTTACAATGAGCAGTTCTTC	CASSTQRGYNEQFF
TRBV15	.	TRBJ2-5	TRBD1	TGTGCCACCAGCAGAGGGGGACAGGGAAGGGAGACCCAGTACTTC	CATSRGGQGRETQYF
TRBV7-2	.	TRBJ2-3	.	TGTGCCAGCAGCTTCCAGGGCGCAGATACGCAGTATTTT	CASSFQGADTQYF
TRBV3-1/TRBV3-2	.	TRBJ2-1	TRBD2	TGTGCCAGCAGGACTAGCGGGCCTTACAATGAGCAGTTCTTC	CASRTSGPYNEQFF
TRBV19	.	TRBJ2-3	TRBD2	TGTGCCAGTAGGACTAGCGGCACAGATACGCAGTATTTT	CASRTSGTDTQYF
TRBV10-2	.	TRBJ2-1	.	TGCGCCAGCAGGGGCGGGCGGCGGCTTAATGAGCAGTTCTTC	CASRGGRRLNEQFF
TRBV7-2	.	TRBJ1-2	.	TGTGCCAGCAGCCCACACGGGTATCGCGACTATGGCTACACCTTC	CASSPHGYRDYGYTF
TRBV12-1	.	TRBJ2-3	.	TGTGCCAGCAGCTCTACCGGGACTTGCACAGATACGCAGTATTTT	CASSSTGTCTDTQYF
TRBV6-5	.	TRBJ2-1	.	TGTGCCAGCAGACTCAGGAATGAGCAGTTCTTC	CASRLRNEQFF
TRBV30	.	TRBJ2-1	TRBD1	TGTGCCTGGGCCGGGACAGGGGACCTAGATGAGCAGTTCTTC	CAWAGTGDLDEQFF
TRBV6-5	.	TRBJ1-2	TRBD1	TGTGCCAGCTACAGGGGGTCCTATGGCTACACCTTC	CASYRGSYGYTF
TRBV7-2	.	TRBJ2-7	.	TGTGCCAGCAGCCCTTCCGGAGCCCGCTACGAGCAGTACTTC	CASSPSGARYEQYF
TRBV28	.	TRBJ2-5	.	TGTGCCAGCAGTCTGACGTTTTGGAGGGGAATCCAAGAGACCCAGTACTTC	CASSLTFWRGIQETQYF
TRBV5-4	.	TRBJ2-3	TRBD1	TGTGCCAGCAGCAGGACAGGGAGTAACATAGATACGCAGTATTTT	CASSRTGSNIDTQYF
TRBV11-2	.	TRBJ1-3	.	TGTGCCAGCAGCTTAGTTTCCGGAGGGAATAGAAACACCATATATTTT	CASSLVSGGNRNTIYF
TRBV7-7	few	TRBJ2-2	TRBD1	TGTGCTAGCAGCTTAGGGACAGGGGGCGTCGGGGAGCTGTTTTTT	CASSLGTGGVGELFF
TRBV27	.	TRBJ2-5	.	TGTGCCAGCAGCCCTGCCCCCCGGGAGACCCAGTACTTC	CASSPAPRETQYF
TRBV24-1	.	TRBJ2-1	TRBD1	TGTGCCACCAGTTGGACAGGGGAAAAAAACAATGAGCAGTTCTTC	CATSWTGEKNNEQFF
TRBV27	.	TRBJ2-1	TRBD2	TGTGCCAGCAGTATGGGACTAGCGGGAGTTAATGAGCAGTTCTTC	CASSMGLAGVNEQFF
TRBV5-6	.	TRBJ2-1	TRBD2	TGTGCCAGCAGCGGAGACAGCGGGATAATGTACAATGAGCAGTTCTTC	CASSGDSGIMYNEQFF
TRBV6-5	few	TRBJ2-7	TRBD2	TGTGCCAGCAGCGCGGGACTAGCGGATTCCTACGAGCAGTACTTC	CASSAGLADSYEQYF
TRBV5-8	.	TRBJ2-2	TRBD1	TGTGCCAGCAGCTTACGGACAGGGGTCACCGGGGAGCTGTTTTTT	CASSLRTGVTGELFF
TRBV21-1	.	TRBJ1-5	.	TGTGCCAGCAGCAGGTTTAGAGATCAGCCCCAGCATTTT	CASSRFRDQPQHF